Listed below are T cell receptor beta chains from one sample, sequenced in a study of PD-1 blockade in classical Hodgkin lymphoma. The assay was immunoSEQ multiplex PCR, and TCRdb's table has in-frame clones only and misses some. The sample yields 75,000 to 100,000 clones, about four fifths seen once. The specimen comprised peripheral blood mononuclear cells (PBMCs), sampled before the second cycle of nivolumab. The receptors shown here come from a human donor with classical Hodgkin lymphoma. The CDR3 runs from the conserved cysteine through the conserved F or W. Fields, in order: D gene, J gene, V gene, clone size, CDR3 protein, CDR3 DNA. The D gene is left open where the match is weak. Expanded clones are given a class, and other clones once, few, many or no size at all.

D: -
J: TRBJ1-2
V: TRBV4-3
size: -
CDR3: CASSQGANYNYGYTF
DNA: TGCGCCAGCAGCCAAGGGGCAAACTATAACTATGGCTACACCTTC

D: -
J: TRBJ2-7
V: TRBV28
size: -
CDR3: CASSGQGHEQYF
DNA: TGTGCCAGCAGTGGGCAGGGTCACGAGCAGTACTTC

D: -
J: TRBJ2-7
V: TRBV9
size: -
CDR3: CASSVAEGEQYF
DNA: TGTGCCAGCAGCGTAGCTGAGGGGGAGCAGTACTTC

D: -
J: TRBJ2-5
V: TRBV15
size: few
CDR3: CATSSSGKETQYF
DNA: TGTGCCACCAGCAGCTCGGGGAAAGAGACCCAGTACTTC

D: -
J: TRBJ2-2
V: TRBV7-8
size: -
CDR3: CASSPSQGNTGELFF
DNA: TGTGCCAGCAGCCCGTCACAGGGGAACACCGGGGAGCTGTTTTTT

D: -
J: TRBJ1-5
V: TRBV10-2
size: -
CDR3: CASDSDGHNQPQHF
DNA: TGCGCCAGCGATAGCGACGGACACAATCAGCCCCAGCATTTT

D: -
J: TRBJ1-4
V: TRBV5-4
size: -
CDR3: CASSLTVPSTNEKLFF
DNA: TGTGCCAGCAGCTTGACAGTCCCTTCAACTAATGAAAAACTGTTTTTT

D: -
J: TRBJ1-1
V: TRBV30
size: -
CDR3: CAWSVGGNTEAFF
DNA: TGTGCCTGGAGTGTCGGAGGGAACACTGAAGCTTTCTTT

D: -
J: TRBJ2-2
V: TRBV18
size: -
CDR3: CASSPLGRGTGELFF
DNA: TGTGCCAGCTCACCATTGGGGCGAGGAACCGGGGAGCTGTTTTTT

D: -
J: TRBJ2-3
V: TRBV11-3
size: -
CDR3: CASSLGGSSTDTQYF
DNA: TGTGCCAGCAGCTTAGGGGGTTCTAGCACAGATACGCAGTATTTT

D: TRBD1
J: TRBJ1-1
V: TRBV5-1
size: few
CDR3: CASSTGGSRNTEAFF
DNA: TGCGCCAGCAGTACAGGGGGATCGAGGAACACTGAAGCTTTCTTT

D: -
J: TRBJ2-7
V: TRBV5-5
size: few
CDR3: CASSLSGAPSYEQYF
DNA: TGTGCCAGCAGCTTATCGGGGGCCCCCTCCTACGAGCAGTACTTC

D: TRBD1
J: TRBJ1-5
V: TRBV6-5
size: few
CDR3: CASRGTVNQPQHF
DNA: TGTGCCAGCAGGGGGACAGTCAATCAGCCCCAGCATTTT

D: -
J: TRBJ2-5
V: TRBV7-9
size: -
CDR3: CASSWGAEQETQYF
DNA: TGTGCCAGCAGCTGGGGGGCTGAACAAGAGACCCAGTACTTC

D: TRBD1
J: TRBJ1-6
V: TRBV4-1
size: -
CDR3: CASRPDRDNSPLHF
DNA: TGCGCCAGCAGACCGGACAGGGACAATTCACCCCTCCACTTT

D: -
J: TRBJ2-1
V: TRBV19
size: -
CDR3: CASSSQGRLNNEQFF
DNA: TGTGCCAGTAGTTCTCAGGGCCGATTAAACAATGAGCAGTTCTTC

D: -
J: TRBJ2-1
V: TRBV2
size: -
CDR3: CASGTYNEQFF
DNA: TGTGCCAGTGGGACCTACAATGAGCAGTTCTTC

D: -
J: TRBJ2-6
V: TRBV18
size: -
CDR3: CASSPIRSGANVLTF
DNA: TGTGCCAGCTCACCAATCCGCTCTGGGGCCAACGTCCTGACTTTC

D: TRBD2
J: TRBJ2-1
V: TRBV5-1
size: once
CDR3: CASSGDYVYNEQFF
DNA: TGCGCCAGCAGCGGGGACTATGTGTACAATGAGCAGTTCTTC

D: -
J: TRBJ1-2
V: TRBV20-1
size: -
CDR3: CSAETRGGYTF
DNA: TGCAGTGCTGAGACTCGGGGTGGCTACACCTTC

D: -
J: TRBJ1-2
V: TRBV2
size: few
CDR3: CASSDGTLYGYTF
DNA: TGTGCCAGCAGTGATGGGACACTCTATGGCTACACCTTC

D: -
J: TRBJ2-2
V: TRBV28
size: -
CDR3: CASVPGWGTGELFF
DNA: TGTGCCAGCGTACCCGGATGGGGCACCGGGGAGCTGTTTTTT

D: -
J: TRBJ1-1
V: TRBV18
size: -
CDR3: CASSPPSLKNTEAFF
DNA: TGTGCCAGCTCACCACCTAGTCTGAAGAACACTGAAGCTTTCTTT

D: TRBD2
J: TRBJ2-2
V: TRBV6-4
size: -
CDR3: CASSTGLAGTGELFF
DNA: TGTGCCAGCAGCACAGGACTAGCGGGGACCGGGGAGCTGTTTTTT

D: -
J: TRBJ1-1
V: TRBV5-1
size: -
CDR3: CASSLELSLNTEAFF
DNA: TGCGCCAGCAGCTTGGAGTTATCCCTGAACACTGAAGCTTTCTTT

D: -
J: TRBJ2-1
V: TRBV9
size: once
CDR3: CASSVGRDSLYNEQFF
DNA: TGTGCCAGCAGCGTAGGTCGGGACTCCCTCTACAATGAGCAGTTCTTC

D: -
J: TRBJ1-2
V: TRBV7-9
size: -
CDR3: CASSPQPGGYTF
DNA: TGTGCCAGCAGCCCCCAGCCTGGGGGCTACACCTTC

D: TRBD1
J: TRBJ2-6
V: TRBV15
size: few
CDR3: CATSRGDSLSGANVLTF
DNA: TGTGCCACCAGCAGAGGGGACAGCCTCTCTGGGGCCAACGTCCTGACTTTC

D: TRBD2
J: TRBJ2-2
V: TRBV10-3
size: -
CDR3: CAISGTSGTGELFF
DNA: TGTGCCATCAGCGGGACTAGCGGGACCGGGGAGCTGTTTTTT

D: -
J: TRBJ1-2
V: TRBV7-9
size: -
CDR3: CASSQEVPGYGYTF
DNA: TGTGCCAGCAGCCAGGAAGTTCCGGGTTATGGCTACACCTTC

D: -
J: TRBJ2-2
V: TRBV23-1
size: -
CDR3: CASSPSRLNTGELFF
DNA: TGCGCCAGCAGTCCCAGCCGGCTGAACACCGGGGAGCTGTTTTTT

D: TRBD2
J: TRBJ2-3
V: TRBV19
size: many
CDR3: CASSIELSGGTDTQYF
DNA: TGTGCCAGTAGTATAGAACTTAGCGGGGGCACAGATACGCAGTATTTT

D: TRBD2
J: TRBJ2-5
V: TRBV11-3
size: -
CDR3: CASSLGTSGSETQYF
DNA: TGTGCCAGCAGCCTCGGGACTAGCGGGAGCGAGACCCAGTACTTC

D: -
J: TRBJ2-7
V: TRBV21-1
size: -
CDR3: CASIGTASSYEQYF
DNA: TGTGCCAGCATTGGTACAGCGTCGTCCTACGAGCAGTACTTC

D: -
J: TRBJ2-3
V: TRBV2
size: -
CDR3: CASSVGLPRADTQYF
DNA: TGTGCCAGCAGCGTGGGCCTGCCGAGGGCAGATACGCAGTATTTT

D: -
J: TRBJ2-7
V: TRBV27
size: -
CDR3: CASSFGYEQYF
DNA: TGTGCCAGCAGTTTCGGGTACGAGCAGTACTTC

D: TRBD2
J: TRBJ2-1
V: TRBV11-3
size: -
CDR3: CASSFDGTSGGGNEQFF
DNA: TGTGCCAGCAGCTTTGACGGGACTAGCGGGGGAGGTAATGAGCAGTTCTTC

D: -
J: TRBJ1-4
V: TRBV15
size: -
CDR3: CATSRERAGFVEKLFF
DNA: TGTGCCACCAGCAGAGAAAGGGCAGGCTTTGTTGAAAAACTGTTTTTT

D: -
J: TRBJ2-7
V: TRBV7-2
size: -
CDR3: CASSPNRGGTYEQYF
DNA: TGTGCCAGCAGCCCGAACAGGGGAGGAACCTACGAGCAGTACTTC

D: -
J: TRBJ2-7
V: TRBV5-6
size: -
CDR3: CASSLAGSPYEQYF
DNA: TGTGCCAGCAGCTTGGCAGGGAGTCCCTACGAGCAGTACTTC

D: -
J: TRBJ1-1
V: TRBV7-2
size: -
CDR3: CASSLAGQVAFF
DNA: TGTGCCAGCAGCTTGGCGGGGCAGGTGGCTTTCTTT

D: TRBD2
J: TRBJ2-1
V: TRBV7-9
size: -
CDR3: CASSLELAGVNEQFF
DNA: TGTGCCAGCAGCTTAGAACTAGCGGGAGTCAATGAGCAGTTCTTC

D: TRBD2
J: TRBJ2-1
V: TRBV12-5
size: -
CDR3: CASGLDGTSGDLYNEQFF
DNA: TGTGCTAGTGGTTTGGATGGGACTAGCGGGGACCTTTACAATGAGCAGTTCTTC

D: -
J: TRBJ2-2
V: TRBV19
size: -
CDR3: CASTPGSGTTGELFF
DNA: TGTGCCAGTACCCCCGGTAGCGGAACCACCGGGGAGCTGTTTTTT